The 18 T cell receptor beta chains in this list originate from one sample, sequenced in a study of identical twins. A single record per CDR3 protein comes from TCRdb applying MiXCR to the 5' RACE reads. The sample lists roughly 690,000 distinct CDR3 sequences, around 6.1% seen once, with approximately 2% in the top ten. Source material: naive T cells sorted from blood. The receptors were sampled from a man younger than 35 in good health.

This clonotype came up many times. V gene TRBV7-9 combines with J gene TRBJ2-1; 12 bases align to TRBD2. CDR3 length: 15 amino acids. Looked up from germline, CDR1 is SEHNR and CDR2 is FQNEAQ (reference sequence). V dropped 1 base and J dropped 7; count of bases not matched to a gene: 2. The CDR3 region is CASSLVLAGGNEQFF. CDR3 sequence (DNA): TGTGCCAGCAGCTTAGTACTAGCGGGGGGAAATGAGCAGTTCTTC. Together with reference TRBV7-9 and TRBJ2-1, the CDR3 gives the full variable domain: DTGVSQNPRHKITKRGQNVTFRCDPISEHNRLYWYRQTLGQGPEFLTYFQNEAQLEKSRLLSDRFSAERPKGSFSTLEIQRTEQGDSAMYLCASSLVLAGGNEQFFGPGTRLTVL.

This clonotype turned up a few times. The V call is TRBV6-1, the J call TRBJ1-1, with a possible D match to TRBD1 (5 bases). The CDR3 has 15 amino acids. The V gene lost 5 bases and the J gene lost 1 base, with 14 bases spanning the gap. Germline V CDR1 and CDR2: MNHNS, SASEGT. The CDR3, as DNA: TGTGCCAGCAGTCGGGACTTCAGGACGAACACTGAAGCTTTCTTT. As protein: CASSRDFRTNTEAFF.

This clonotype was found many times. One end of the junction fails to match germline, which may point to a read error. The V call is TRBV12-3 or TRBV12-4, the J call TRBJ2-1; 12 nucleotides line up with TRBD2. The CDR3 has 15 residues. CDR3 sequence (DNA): TGTGCCAGCAGTCTAGCGGGAGGGATCTACAATGAGCAGTTCTTC. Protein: CASSLAGGIYNEQFF.

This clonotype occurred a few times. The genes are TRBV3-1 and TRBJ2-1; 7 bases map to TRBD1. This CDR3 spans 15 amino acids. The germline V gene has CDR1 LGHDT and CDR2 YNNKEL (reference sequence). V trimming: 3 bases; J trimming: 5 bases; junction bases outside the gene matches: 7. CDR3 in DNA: TGTGCCAGCAGCCACCCATCACAGGGGAACAATGAGCAGTTCTTC. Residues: CASSHPSQGNNEQFF.

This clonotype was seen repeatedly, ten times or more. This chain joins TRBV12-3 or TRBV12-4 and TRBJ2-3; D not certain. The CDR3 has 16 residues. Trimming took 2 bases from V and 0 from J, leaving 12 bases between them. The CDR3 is CASSLTPGPSTDTQYF. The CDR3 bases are TGTGCCAGCAGTTTAACTCCCGGGCCCAGCACAGATACGCAGTATTTT.

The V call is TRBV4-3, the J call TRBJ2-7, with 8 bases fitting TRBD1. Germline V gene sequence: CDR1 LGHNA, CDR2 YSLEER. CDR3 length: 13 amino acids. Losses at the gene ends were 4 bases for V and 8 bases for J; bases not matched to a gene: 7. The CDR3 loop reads CASSPVDRVQQYF. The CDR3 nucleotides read TGCGCCAGCAGCCCAGTGGACAGGGTTCAGCAGTACTTC.

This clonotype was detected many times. The CDR3 nucleotides read TGTGCCACCAGTACTAGAATTGATGAGCAGTTCTTC. It specifies CATSTRIDEQFF. The rearrangement uses TRBV24-1 and TRBJ2-1, with D tentatively TRBD2 (5 bases). Germline lookup yields CDR1 KGHDR and CDR2 SFDVKD. CDR3 length: 12 residues. V lost 6 bases and J 8 bases, leaving 10 bases between the germline ends.

The CDR3 reads CASSFSRAGLNQPQHF. Here the CDR3 DNA reads TGTGCCAGCAGCTTCTCTCGGGCAGGCCTGAATCAGCCCCAGCATTTT. The chain has TRBV7-9 and TRBJ1-5; D not resolved. Trimming shortened V by 3 bases and J by 4 bases, and 16 bases separated the two germline ends. CDR1 SEHNR and CDR2 FQNEAQ come from the germline V gene (reference sequence). There are 16 residues in the CDR3.

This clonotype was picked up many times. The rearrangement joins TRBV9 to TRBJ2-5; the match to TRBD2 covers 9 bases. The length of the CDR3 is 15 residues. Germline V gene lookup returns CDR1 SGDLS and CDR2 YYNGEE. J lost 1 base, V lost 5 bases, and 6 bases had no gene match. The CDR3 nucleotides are TGTGCCAGCAGTTTAGCGGGGGCCGCCCAAGAGACCCAGTACTTC. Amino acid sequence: CASSLAGAAQETQYF.

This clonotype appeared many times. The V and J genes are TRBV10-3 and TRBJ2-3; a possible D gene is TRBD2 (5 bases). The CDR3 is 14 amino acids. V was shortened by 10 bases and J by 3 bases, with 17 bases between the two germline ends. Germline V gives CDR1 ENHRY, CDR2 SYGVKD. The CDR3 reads CASSGPEVTDTQYF. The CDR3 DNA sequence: TGTGCCAGCTCCGGACCGGAGGTTACAGATACGCAGTATTTT.

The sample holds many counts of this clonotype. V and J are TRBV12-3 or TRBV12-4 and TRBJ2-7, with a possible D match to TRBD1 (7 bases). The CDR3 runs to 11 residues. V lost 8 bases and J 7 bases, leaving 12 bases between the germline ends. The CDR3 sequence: CASGQGGEQYF. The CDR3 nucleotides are TGTGCCAGCGGGCAGGGGGGAGAGCAGTACTTC.

DNA for the CDR3: TGTGCCAGCAGCTTGGATTCGGGACGGGGGTTATCAGATACGCAGTATTTT. Its translation: CASSLDSGRGLSDTQYF. The J gene is TRBJ2-3, the V gene TRBV5-5; a possible D gene is TRBD2 (6 bases). There are 17 residues in the CDR3. The germline V gene encodes CDR1 SGHKS and CDR2 YYEKEE (reference sequence). V lost 0 bases and J lost 4, with 18 bases in between.

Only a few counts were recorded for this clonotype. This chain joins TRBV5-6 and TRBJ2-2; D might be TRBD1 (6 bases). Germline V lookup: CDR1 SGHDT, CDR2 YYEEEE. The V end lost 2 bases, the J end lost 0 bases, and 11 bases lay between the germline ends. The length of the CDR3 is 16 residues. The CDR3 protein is CASSLQGHPNTGELFF. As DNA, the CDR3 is TGTGCCAGCAGCTTACAGGGTCACCCGAACACCGGGGAGCTGTTTTTT.

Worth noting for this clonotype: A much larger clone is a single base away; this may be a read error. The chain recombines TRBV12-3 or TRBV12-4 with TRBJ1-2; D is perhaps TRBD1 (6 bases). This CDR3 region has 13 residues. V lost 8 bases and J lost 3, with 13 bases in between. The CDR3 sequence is CASGPRGDYGYTF. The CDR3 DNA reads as TGTGCCAGCGGACCCAGGGGAGACTATGGCTACACCTTC.

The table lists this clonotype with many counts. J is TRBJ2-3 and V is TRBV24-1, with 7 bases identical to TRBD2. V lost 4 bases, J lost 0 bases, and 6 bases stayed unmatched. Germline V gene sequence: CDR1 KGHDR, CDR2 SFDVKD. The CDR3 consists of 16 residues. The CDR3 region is CATSERDYPSTDTQYF. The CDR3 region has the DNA TGTGCCACCAGTGAACGGGACTACCCTAGCACAGATACGCAGTATTTT.

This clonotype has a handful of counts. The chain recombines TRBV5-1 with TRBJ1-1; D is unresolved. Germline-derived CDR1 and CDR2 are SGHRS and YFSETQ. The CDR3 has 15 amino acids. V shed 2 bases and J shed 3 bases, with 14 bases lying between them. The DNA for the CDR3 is TGCGCCAGCAGCTTAACCCGGGTTACGGACACTGAAGCTTTCTTT. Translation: CASSLTRVTDTEAFF.

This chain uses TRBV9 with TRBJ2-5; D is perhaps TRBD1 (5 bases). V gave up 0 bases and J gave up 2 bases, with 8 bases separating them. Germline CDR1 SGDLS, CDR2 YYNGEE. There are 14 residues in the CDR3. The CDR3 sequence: CASSVAQGQETQYF. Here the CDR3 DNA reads TGTGCCAGCAGCGTAGCGCAGGGTCAAGAGACCCAGTACTTC.

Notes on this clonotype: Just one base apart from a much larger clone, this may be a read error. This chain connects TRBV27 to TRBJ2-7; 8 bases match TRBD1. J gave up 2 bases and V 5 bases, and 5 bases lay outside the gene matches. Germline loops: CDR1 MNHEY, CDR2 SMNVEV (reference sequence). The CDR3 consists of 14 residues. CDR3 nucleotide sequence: TGTGCCAGCAGTATGGGACAGGTAACCTACGAGCAGTACTTC. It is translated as CASSMGQVTYEQYF.